This T cell receptor (beta chain) came from a study of Ad26.COV2.S vaccination and SARS-CoV-2 variants. The treatment denotes: some 19 received Ad26.COV2.S at low or high dose, single or two shots; several received placebo; per-sample allocation not given. Sampling took place 63 days after the first vaccine or placebo injection. The CDR3 length is 15 residues. V lost 2 bases, J lost 8 bases, and 18 bases lay in between. CDR1 is SNHLY, CDR2 FYNNEI, per germline. Study observations and caveats: Recipients of vaccine and of placebo showed similar breadth of their non-spike TCR repertoires.

Using immunoSEQ multiplex PCR, the repertoire was profiled, and TCRdb retains in-frame clones only, with some absent. Among about 330,000 clones listed, 85% to 90% were seen once. Comments on this clone: Its target is not known.

The V gene is TRBV2, the J gene TRBJ1-2; unclear D gene. The starting material was peripheral blood, obtained in a trial of Ad26.COV2.S vaccine versus placebo. The sequence derives from a person aged 18-65 years who received the Ad26.COV2.S COVID-19 vaccine or a placebo. As DNA, the CDR3 is TGTGCCAGCAGTGAAAACCCCTTAACGCCTGAGGGCTACACCTTC. Protein sequence: CASSENPLTPEGYTF.